This entry lists 24 T cell receptor beta chains sequenced from one sample in a study of PD-L1 blockade in urothelial cancer. Time point specified: pretreatment peripheral blood. This table comes from immunoSEQ multiplex PCR, and its TCRdb copy is limited to in-frame clones, with some not included. There are approximately 55,000 clones in the sample; more than 70% occur only once, and about 20% lies in the top ten. This sample comprised PBMCs, obtained around atezolizumab (anti-PD-L1) treatment. The receptors here all came from a man aged 55-75 years with urothelial cancer.

For this clone: One end of the junction does not line up with germline, which may come from a read error. V is TRBV7-7 and J is TRBJ2-5; TRBD1 aligns across 7 bases. Germline loops: CDR1 SSHAT, CDR2 FNYEAQ (reference sequence). The length of the CDR3 is 14 residues. CDR3 nucleotides: TGTGCTAGCAGCCCCGAGGGGGCCCAAGAGACCCAGTACTTC. It yields the protein CASSPEGAQETQYF.

This rearrangement joins TRBV5-4 to TRBJ2-3; no clear D. This CDR3 has 15 residues. Trimming removed 0 bases from V and 10 bases from J, with 18 bases in between. CDR1 SGHNT and CDR2 YYREEE come from the germline V gene (reference sequence). CDR3 nucleotide sequence: TGTGCCAGCAGCTTGGATCGCACTACGGCAACATCGCAGTATTTT. It codes for CASSLDRTTATSQYF. Full variable domain (remainder filled in from reference TRBV5-4 and TRBJ2-3): ETGVTQSPTHLIKTRGQQVTLRCSSQSGHNTVSWYQQALGQGPQFIFQYYREEENGRGNFPPRFSGLQFPNYSSELNVNALELDDSALYLCASSLDRTTATSQYFGPGTRLTVL.

The V call is TRBV15, the J call TRBJ2-1, with 9 bases aligning to TRBD1. Germline values: CDR1 LNHNV, CDR2 YYDKDF (reference sequence). V was clipped by 5 bases and J by 1 base; unmatched bases: 21. The CDR3 runs 21 residues. DNA for the CDR3: TGTGCCACCAGCTGGAAAGCACAGGGGGCTATCTCGGCGGGATCCTACAATGAGCAGTTCTTC. It specifies CATSWKAQGAISAGSYNEQFF.

The V call is TRBV16, the J call TRBJ1-3; no definite D call. The CDR3 consists of 14 residues. Germline loops: CDR1 KGHSY, CDR2 FQNENV. Trimming left V 1 base short and J 7 bases short, with 11 bases between. CDR3 protein: CASSQLPVRNTIYF. In DNA, the CDR3 is TGTGCCAGCAGCCAATTGCCCGTGAGGAACACCATATATTTT. The variable domain in full, completed from reference TRBV16 and TRBJ1-3, reads GEEVAQTPKHLVRGEGQKAKLYCAPIKGHSYVFWYQQVLKNEFKFLISFQNENVFDETGMPKERFSAKCLPNSPCSLEIQATKLEDSAVYFCASSQLPVRNTIYFGEGSWLTVV.

The CDR3 DNA reads TGTGCCAGCAGCTTAAAACAGGCCGGGGAGCTGTTTTTT. Protein product: CASSLKQAGELFF. The rearrangement joins TRBV7-3 to TRBJ2-2; the D gene is possibly TRBD1 (5 bases). The V end was cut by 1 base, the J end by 6 bases, with 6 bases between. CDR1 is SGHTA, CDR2 FQGTGA, per germline. The CDR3 spans 13 residues.

This chain joins TRBV6-5 and TRBJ1-2; the match to TRBD1 covers 9 bases. CDR1 is MNHEY, CDR2 SVGAGI, per germline. V lost 6 bases, J lost 6 bases, and 5 bases stayed unmatched. The CDR3 runs to 13 residues. CDR3 nucleotides: TGTGCCAGCAGCCGGGACAGGGTGAATGGCTACACCTTC. Its translation is CASSRDRVNGYTF.

This chain uses TRBV7-8 with TRBJ2-1, with 10 bases aligning to TRBD1. The CDR3 length is 15 residues. V shed 5 bases and J 2 bases; nucleotides not matched to a gene: 3. Germline V CDR1 and CDR2: SGHVS, FQNEAQ. The CDR3, as DNA: TGTGCCAGCAGCCGCGGGACAGGGGCCTACAATGAGCAGTTCTTC. Encoded protein: CASSRGTGAYNEQFF.

This chain connects TRBV11-2 to TRBJ1-4; no firm D call. CDR3 length: 14 amino acids. Looked up from germline, CDR1 is SGHAT and CDR2 is FQNNGV. V was clipped by 5 bases and J by 0 bases, with 7 bases between them. The CDR3 nucleotides are TGTGCCAGCAGCCAAACTACAACTAATGAAAAACTGTTTTTT. Protein product: CASSQTTTNEKLFF. The full variable domain, completed using reference TRBV11-2 and TRBJ1-4, is EAGVAQSPRYKIIEKRQSVAFWCNPISGHATLYWYQQILGQGPKLLIQFQNNGVVDDSQLPKDRFSAERLKGVDSTLKIQPAKLEDSAVYLCASSQTTTNEKLFFGSGTQLSVL.

This clone was observed once. This sequence joins TRBV7-3 and TRBJ2-1, with 12 nucleotides matching TRBD2. Germline-derived CDR1 and CDR2 are SGHTA and FQGTGA. This CDR3 spans 15 amino acids. V lost 5 bases, J lost 9 bases, and 8 bases stayed unmatched. The DNA of the CDR3 is TGTGCCAGCAGCCCGCTAGCGGGGGGGAGTGGTGAGCAGTTCTTC. This codes for CASSPLAGGSGEQFF.

In this sample, this clone turned up a few times. The chain uses TRBV6-4 and TRBJ2-3; 7 positions match TRBD2. In germline, CDR1 is MRHNA, CDR2 SNTAGT. CDR3 size: 13 residues. V lost 3 bases, J lost 3 bases, and 0 bases stayed unmatched. CDR3 bases: TGTGCCAGCAGTGAGCGGGAGACAGATACGCAGTATTTT. It specifies CASSERETDTQYF.

This rearrangement joins TRBV27 to TRBJ2-3; TRBD2 might be the D (5 bases). Germline-derived CDR1 and CDR2 are MNHEY and SMNVEV (reference sequence). The CDR3 loop spans 15 amino acids. Trimming cost V 3 bases and J 5 bases, with 15 bases left between them. This chain's CDR3 is CASSLLARGQDTQYF. The DNA for the CDR3 is TGTGCCAGCAGTTTGCTAGCCCGAGGGCAAGATACGCAGTATTTT.

The chain employs TRBV15 and TRBJ1-1, with a weak D call TRBD1 (6 bases). V was cut by 6 bases and J by 0 bases, with 11 bases left in between. The CDR3 is 14 residues long. Per germline, CDR1 LNHNV and CDR2 YYDKDF (reference sequence). The CDR3 nucleotides read TGTGCCACCAGTTACAGGGAATTGAACACTGAAGCTTTCTTT. Translating it yields CATSYRELNTEAFF.

The rearrangement joins TRBV7-3 to TRBJ2-5; the match to TRBD1 covers 7 bases. Germline CDR1 and CDR2: SGHTA and FQGTGA. The ends lost 5 bases at V and 4 bases at J; junction bases unmatched: 4. The CDR3 loop spans 13 amino acids. The CDR3 DNA reads TGTGCCAGCAGCCGGGGACAGCTAGAGACCCAGTACTTC. It specifies CASSRGQLETQYF.

The chain joins TRBV21-1 to TRBJ2-7; TRBD2 was called by the table and not checked on the DNA. TRBV21-1 is shown as a pseudogene. There are 24 residues in the CDR3. This chain's CDR3 is CASSKGGRRPNIGLAGGLLYEQYF. The CDR3 DNA reads as TGTGCCAGCAGCAAAGGTGGTCGACGGCCGAATATAGGGCTAGCGGGAGGCCTACTCTACGAGCAGTACTTC.

This clone appeared a single time. The chain is built from TRBV30 and TRBJ2-1; 9 bases are shared with TRBD2. Germline V CDR1 and CDR2: GTSNPN, SVGIG (reference sequence). The CDR3 sequence is 16 residues long. Trimming removed 5 bases from V and 6 bases from J; junction bases left unmatched: 14. The CDR3 bases are TGTGCCTGGGACCGAGACAAGGCGGGAGGGCCCAATGAGCAGTTCTTC. It translates to CAWDRDKAGGPNEQFF.

This chain joins TRBV27 and TRBJ2-4, with D possibly TRBD1 on 5 matching bases. This CDR3 region has 13 residues. Per germline, CDR1 MNHEY and CDR2 SMNVEV (reference sequence). The V end lost 3 bases, the J end lost 8 bases, and 11 bases lay between the germline ends. The DNA of the CDR3 is TGTGCCAGCAGTTTCGGACAATATTACATTCAGTACTTC. It encodes CASSFGQYYIQYF.

The V and J genes are TRBV6-5 and TRBJ1-5; D is ambiguous. CDR3 size: 14 residues. The germline V gene encodes CDR1 MNHEY and CDR2 SVGAGI. Between the trimmed V and J ends, which lost 5 bases and 0 bases, there was a span of 8 bases. CDR3 sequence: CASSKTYSNQPQHF. CDR3 in DNA: TGTGCCAGCAGTAAAACATATAGCAATCAGCCCCAGCATTTT.

The chain couples TRBV7-2 to TRBJ2-2; D remains unclear. The CDR3 runs 12 residues. Germline CDR1 is SGHTA and CDR2 is FQGNSA. The V end lost 1 base, the J end lost 6 bases, and 3 bases lay between the germline ends. The CDR3 region has the DNA TGTGCCAGCAGCTTAGGCGCCGGGGAGCTGTTTTTT. This gives the protein CASSLGAGELFF.

The chain has TRBV30 and TRBJ1-5, with a weak D call TRBD1 (6 bases). Trimming pared 3 bases from V and 6 bases from J, leaving 15 bases between. This CDR3 comprises 14 residues. Germline loops: CDR1 GTSNPN, CDR2 SVGIG (reference sequence). The chain's CDR3 is CAWSMEQGTQPQHF. CDR3 DNA: TGTGCCTGGAGCATGGAACAGGGCACTCAGCCCCAGCATTTT.

The chain links TRBV5-1 to TRBJ2-7; 10 bases are shared with TRBD1. Germline loops: CDR1 SGHRS, CDR2 YFSETQ. The ends lost 3 bases at V and 5 bases at J; junction bases unmatched: 8. The CDR3 extends over 15 amino acids. Written as DNA, the CDR3 is TGCGCCAGCAGCTCCGACAGGGGGCTATCGGACGAGCAGTACTTC. It specifies CASSSDRGLSDEQYF.

The J gene is TRBJ1-2, the V gene TRBV18; D uncertain. Trimming cost V 3 bases and J 0 bases, with 11 bases left between them. Germline assignment: CDR1 KGHSH and CDR2 LQKENI. The CDR3 runs 15 residues. The CDR3 region is CASSPGTVSNYGYTF. CDR3 nucleotides: TGTGCCAGCTCACCCGGAACAGTCTCTAACTATGGCTACACCTTC.

The gene calls are TRBV10-3 and TRBJ1-2; a weak D match, TRBD1 (5 bases). V lost 9 bases to trimming and J lost 6 bases, with 14 bases between them. CDR1 and CDR2 (germline): ENHRY, SYGVKD. CDR3 length: 12 residues. The CDR3 bases are TGTGCCATTTCGCGCGCGGGGGATGGCTACACCTTC. Its protein product is CAISRAGDGYTF.

This clone was seen once. This chain joins TRBV6-1 and TRBJ1-2; 7 nucleotides agree with TRBD1. V shed 2 bases and J 4 bases; nucleotides not matched to a gene: 7. Looked up from germline, CDR1 is MNHNS and CDR2 is SASEGT. The CDR3 consists of 15 residues. CDR3 bases: TGTGCCAGCAGTGAAACGGCAGGGGGATCCTATGGCTACACCTTC. Its translation: CASSETAGGSYGYTF.

This clone was observed a single time. The chain joins TRBV5-4 to TRBJ1-2; 9 bases align to TRBD1. V shed 4 bases and J 5 bases; nucleotides not matched to a gene: 9. The CDR3 runs to 15 residues. CDR1 and CDR2 from the germline V gene are SGHNT and YYREEE (reference sequence). CDR3 sequence (DNA): TGTGCCAGCAGCCCCAGAACCGGGACAGGGTATGGCTACACCTTC. It yields the protein CASSPRTGTGYGYTF. The whole variable domain, filled in from reference TRBV5-4 and TRBJ1-2, reads ETGVTQSPTHLIKTRGQQVTLRCSSQSGHNTVSWYQQALGQGPQFIFQYYREEENGRGNFPPRFSGLQFPNYSSELNVNALELDDSALYLCASSPRTGTGYGYTFGSGTRLTVV.